The 30 T cell receptor beta chains reported below all come from one sample, sequenced in a study of patients and donors after allogeneic stem cell transplantation. Via MiXCR, TCRdb re-called the RT-PCR reads, giving one row per CDR3 protein. Of 190,000 or so distinct CDR3 sequences in the sample, more than 35% were seen once. The sample comprised blood, either unsorted or a sorted T cell fraction (not recorded which). The receptors were sampled from a human donor who was either an allogeneic HSCT recipient or a stem cell or donor lymphocyte infusion donor (not recorded which). It is not recorded whose cells these are; they may come from a transplant donor.

This clonotype has only a few counts. The V and J genes are TRBV27 and TRBJ1-2; a possible D gene is TRBD1 (6 bases). Germline values: CDR1 MNHEY, CDR2 SMNVEV (reference sequence). The CDR3 is made up of 13 amino acids. V lost 5 bases, J lost 8 bases, and 15 bases lay in between. The CDR3 DNA is TGTGCCAGCAGTCGAGCCGGGGGCTGGGGCTACACCTTC. Protein sequence: CASSRAGGWGYTF.

This clonotype has more than one count but fewer than ten. This chain connects TRBV5-1 to TRBJ1-1; D ambiguous. The V gene's germline CDR1 is SGHRS and CDR2 YFSETQ. CDR3 length: 13 residues. Trimming removed 4 bases from V and 7 bases from J, with 14 bases in between. CDR3 sequence (DNA): TGCGCCAGCAGCCCAACTACCAAGATTGAAGCTTTCTTT. Translation: CASSPTTKIEAFF.

A few counts support this clonotype. The V and J genes are TRBV6-2 or TRBV6-3 and TRBJ1-4; 10 positions agree with TRBD1. Germline V gives CDR1 MNHEY, CDR2 SVGEGT. The CDR3 totals 17 residues. V lost 6 bases, J lost 0 bases, and 7 bases stayed unmatched. Here the CDR3 DNA reads TGTGCCAGCAGATGGGACAGGGGTCGACCAACTAATGAAAAACTGTTTTTT. This encodes CASRWDRGRPTNEKLFF.

The chain is built from TRBV5-1 and TRBJ1-5; possible D gene TRBD1, 5 bases. Trimming left V 0 bases short and J 7 bases short, with 17 bases between. The CDR3 totals 16 residues. The germline V gene has CDR1 SGHRS and CDR2 YFSETQ. The CDR3 sequence is CASSLGPDRYSQPQHF. As DNA, the CDR3 is TGCGCCAGCAGCTTGGGCCCCGACAGATATAGCCAGCCCCAGCATTTT. The whole variable domain, filled in from reference TRBV5-1 and TRBJ1-5, reads KAGVTQTPRYLIKTRGQQVTLSCSPISGHRSVSWYQQTPGQGLQFLFEYFSETQRNKGNFPGRFSGRQFSNSRSEMNVSTLELGDSALYLCASSLGPDRYSQPQHFGDGTRLSIL.

A few counts support this clonotype. The DNA for the CDR3 is TGTGCCAGCTCACCACCCACGTCTGGGGGGGAGACCCAGTACTTC. Translating it yields CASSPPTSGGETQYF. This chain uses TRBV18 with TRBJ2-5, with D tentatively TRBD2 (6 bases). Trimming left V 0 bases short and J 5 bases short, with 13 bases between. The germline CDR1 and CDR2 sequences are KGHSH and LQKENI. The CDR3 covers 15 residues.

The J gene is TRBJ2-3, the V gene TRBV27; D uncertain. The CDR3 length is 14 residues. Germline V CDR1 and CDR2: MNHEY, SMNVEV (reference sequence). With 5 bases removed from V and 3 bases from J, the gap between germline ends came to 12 bases. The CDR3 DNA reads as TGTGCCAGCAGTGCGGCACGGAGAACAGATACGCAGTATTTT. Its translation is CASSAARRTDTQYF.

This rearrangement joins TRBV5-1 to TRBJ2-7, with D possibly being TRBD1 (5 bases). CDR3 length equals 13 residues. Trimming pared 0 bases from V and 7 bases from J, leaving 11 bases between. Germline CDR1 and CDR2: SGHRS and YFSETQ. The CDR3 loop is CASSLDGAGEQYF. CDR3 nucleotide sequence: TGCGCCAGCAGCTTGGATGGGGCAGGGGAGCAGTACTTC.

This clonotype was recorded many times. The chain is built from TRBV5-1 and TRBJ2-1; D unresolved. Germline V lookup: CDR1 SGHRS, CDR2 YFSETQ. V was trimmed by 2 bases and J by 8 bases, leaving 5 bases between them. This CDR3 has 11 amino acids. Here the CDR3 DNA reads TGCGCCAGCAGCTTACAGCATGAGCAGTTCTTC. Residues: CASSLQHEQFF.

The chain links TRBV4-1 to TRBJ2-1; possibly TRBD1 for D (5 bases). Germline V gene data show CDR1 as MGHRA and CDR2 as YSYEKL. V was shortened by 0 bases and J by 3 bases, with 9 bases between the two germline ends. CDR3 size: 15 residues. Written as DNA, the CDR3 is TGCGCCAGCAGCCAAGATCCGCAGGGCTACAATGAGCAGTTCTTC. This sequence encodes CASSQDPQGYNEQFF.

This clonotype was observed a handful of times. The CDR3 spells CSARKLTGVNSPLHF. CDR3 nucleotides: TGCAGTGCTAGGAAGCTGACAGGGGTTAATTCACCCCTCCACTTT. J is TRBJ1-6 and V is TRBV20-1, with 8 bases identical to TRBD1. Losses at the gene ends were 3 bases for V and 6 bases for J; bases not matched to a gene: 7. The CDR3 is made up of 15 amino acids. CDR1 is DFQATT, CDR2 SNEGSKA, per germline (reference sequence).

The CDR3 reads CASSLGGSTQYF. CDR3 nucleotides: TGTGCCAGCAGCTTAGGCGGGAGTACGCAGTATTTT. This chain links TRBV7-2 with TRBJ2-3; 7 bases match TRBD2. The CDR3 runs 12 residues. V gave up 1 base and J gave up 8 bases; unmatched junction bases: 0. Looked up from germline, CDR1 is SGHTA and CDR2 is FQGNSA.

The chain recombines TRBV6-5 with TRBJ1-1, with D possibly being TRBD1 (5 bases). V dropped 6 bases and J dropped 0 bases, with 14 bases sitting between them. This CDR3 contains 15 residues. Germline V gene sequence: CDR1 MNHEY, CDR2 SVGAGI. The CDR3 region has the DNA TGTGCCAGCAGCCCCGACCTGACAGTGAACACTGAAGCTTTCTTT. Translated, it gives CASSPDLTVNTEAFF.

The chain recombines TRBV9 with TRBJ2-3; D is unclear. The germline V gene has CDR1 SGDLS and CDR2 YYNGEE. This CDR3 comprises 12 residues. Trimming took 0 bases from V and 4 from J, leaving 3 bases between them. In nucleotides, the CDR3 is TGTGCCAGCAGCGTAGACCCAGATACGCAGTATTTT. Translating gives CASSVDPDTQYF.

The V and J genes are TRBV4-3 and TRBJ1-3; D uncertain. Looked up from germline, CDR1 is LGHNA and CDR2 is YSLEER. V dropped 0 bases and J dropped 2 bases, with 8 bases sitting between them. The CDR3 is 15 residues long. The CDR3 sequence: CASSQEGRAGNTIYF. CDR3 nucleotide sequence: TGCGCCAGCAGCCAAGAAGGCCGAGCTGGAAACACCATATATTTT.

J is TRBJ1-2 and V is TRBV12-3 or TRBV12-4, with 7 bases that match TRBD1. The CDR3 sequence is 13 residues long. V lost 6 bases, J lost 6 bases, and 7 bases stayed unmatched. CDR3 nucleotide sequence: TGTGCCAGCAGAGAAGACAGGGTGGATGGCTACACCTTC. Residues: CASREDRVDGYTF.

The chain uses TRBV24-1 and TRBJ1-5; D perhaps matches TRBD1 (6 bases). In germline, CDR1 is KGHDR, CDR2 SFDVKD. This CDR3 has 16 amino acids. The ends were cut back, 2 bases at V and 2 bases at J, with 12 bases in the middle. The CDR3 sequence is CATSDSQGIGNQPQHF. The CDR3 DNA reads TGTGCCACCAGTGATTCACAGGGAATTGGCAATCAGCCCCAGCATTTT.

The chain combines TRBV7-3 with TRBJ1-1; D is possibly TRBD1 (6 bases). This CDR3 has 13 residues. Trimming stripped 5 bases from V and 1 base from J, with 8 bases between. CDR1 is SGHTA and CDR2 is FQGTGA in the germline V gene. The CDR3 region is CASSGGRNTEAFF. The DNA of the CDR3 is TGTGCCAGCAGCGGGGGGCGGAACACTGAAGCTTTCTTT.

The rearrangement links TRBV4-1 to TRBJ2-7; tentatively, D is TRBD1 (6 bases). Trimming shortened V by 3 bases and J by 3 bases, and 15 bases separated the two germline ends. Germline loops: CDR1 MGHRA, CDR2 YSYEKL. This CDR3 is built from 15 residues. The CDR3 is CASSHHAEGGYEQYF. In DNA form, the CDR3 reads TGCGCCAGCAGCCACCATGCGGAAGGGGGCTACGAGCAGTACTTC.

The rearrangement links TRBV28 to TRBJ2-7; D not resolved. The CDR3 consists of 13 residues. The germline V gene encodes CDR1 MDHEN and CDR2 SYDVKM. V lost 7 bases and J lost 2, with 12 bases in between. For the CDR3, the DNA is TGTGCCAGCACACTCGGGCAAACCTACGAGCAGTACTTC. This codes for CASTLGQTYEQYF.

The sample holds a few counts of this clonotype. The chain uses TRBV24-1 and TRBJ2-2, with D unresolved. The V gene lost 4 bases and the J gene lost 2 bases, with 19 bases spanning the gap. CDR1 is KGHDR and CDR2 is SFDVKD in the germline V gene. The CDR3 extends over 18 amino acids. The CDR3 coding sequence is TGTGCCACCAGTGACCGACACGACGGCTACCTCAACACCGGGGAGCTGTTTTTT. This codes for CATSDRHDGYLNTGELFF.

A few counts support this clonotype. J is TRBJ1-6 and V is TRBV7-8; D is possibly TRBD1 (5 bases). Germline CDR1 and CDR2: SGHVS and FQNEAQ. The CDR3 length is 14 residues. Trimming shortened V by 1 base and J by 9 bases, and 10 bases separated the two germline ends. This CDR3 reads CASSLGVGASPLHF. CDR3 bases: TGTGCCAGCAGCTTAGGCGTTGGGGCTTCACCCCTCCACTTT. The full variable domain, its missing parts supplied by reference TRBV7-8 and TRBJ1-6, is GAGVSQSPRYKVAKRGQDVALRCDPISGHVSLFWYQQALGQGPEFLTYFQNEAQLDKSGLPSDRFFAERPEGSVSTLKIQRTQQEDSAVYLCASSLGVGASPLHFGNGTRLTVT.

There are a few counts of this clonotype. V is TRBV4-3 and J is TRBJ2-3; the match to TRBD2 covers 7 bases. The germline CDR1 and CDR2 sequences are LGHNA and YSLEER. V lost 1 base, J lost 6 bases, and 10 bases stayed unmatched. The CDR3 sequence is 16 residues long. CDR3 nucleotides: TGCGCCAGCAGCCAAGTGAGCGGGGACGACCCCGATACGCAGTATTTT. Translating it yields CASSQVSGDDPDTQYF.

The chain is built from TRBV12-3 or TRBV12-4 and TRBJ2-5, with 14 positions matching TRBD2. The CDR3 extends over 16 amino acids. The J segment lost 4 bases and the V segment lost 3 bases, leaving 4 bases of the junction unmatched. CDR3 DNA: TGTGCCAGCAGTTTGACTAGCGGGGGGGCGAGAGAGACCCAGTACTTC. It specifies CASSLTSGGARETQYF.

The chain is built from TRBV13 and TRBJ1-4; unclear D gene. Germline loops: CDR1 PRHDT, CDR2 FYEKMQ (reference sequence). The V and J ends lost 6 bases and 0 bases respectively, with 8 bases between them. This CDR3 contains 14 residues. The CDR3 is CASSYSATNEKLFF. CDR3 coding DNA: TGTGCCAGCAGTTATTCGGCAACTAATGAAAAACTGTTTTTT.

This clonotype came up a few times. The rearrangement links TRBV5-1 to TRBJ1-2; 10 bases map to TRBD1. CDR3 size: 15 residues. The germline V gene encodes CDR1 SGHRS and CDR2 YFSETQ. Germline trimming cut 4 bases from V and 4 bases from J; bases unmatched to any gene: 7. The CDR3 region has the DNA TGCGCCAGCAGCGGGGACAGGGGAATGCCCTATGGCTACACCTTC. It encodes CASSGDRGMPYGYTF.

The V and J genes are TRBV7-8 and TRBJ1-2; D call uncertain. The V gene lost 5 bases and the J gene lost 8 bases, with 18 bases spanning the gap. CDR1 SGHVS and CDR2 FQNEAQ come from the germline V gene. The CDR3 is 14 amino acids. This CDR3 reads CASSTPGNYWGYTF. In DNA, the CDR3 is TGTGCCAGCAGCACCCCCGGCAATTACTGGGGCTACACCTTC.

DNA of the CDR3: TGTGCCAGCAGTCGGACAGGGGGTTCTGGAAACACCATATATTTT. Translation gives CASSRTGGSGNTIYF. The V gene is TRBV27, the J gene TRBJ1-3, with 10 bases fitting TRBD1. Trimming removed 5 bases from V and 1 base from J; junction bases left unmatched: 2. Germline V lookup: CDR1 MNHEY, CDR2 SMNVEV (reference sequence). There are 15 residues in the CDR3.

The chain joins TRBV5-1 to TRBJ1-3; perhaps TRBD1 as D (6 bases). V was pared by 8 bases and J by 2 bases, with 11 bases between. The V gene's germline CDR1 is SGHRS and CDR2 YFSETQ. The CDR3 covers 13 residues. CDR3 bases: TGCGCCAGTCAGGGGTATCCTGGAAACACCATATATTTT. Residues: CASQGYPGNTIYF.

J is TRBJ2-7 and V is TRBV5-5, with 11 bases lining up with TRBD2. The J segment lost 3 bases and the V segment lost 3 bases, leaving 8 bases of the junction unmatched. Looked up from germline, CDR1 is SGHKS and CDR2 is YYEKEE (reference sequence). CDR3 length equals 16 residues. The CDR3 DNA reads TGTGCCAGCAGCTCACTAGAGACTAGCGGGAACTACGAGCAGTACTTC. Amino acids: CASSSLETSGNYEQYF.

This chain joins TRBV5-1 and TRBJ2-5; no reliable D call. The germline V gene has CDR1 SGHRS and CDR2 YFSETQ. The CDR3 totals 13 residues. With 2 bases removed from V and 2 bases from J, the gap between germline ends came to 7 bases. The DNA for the CDR3 is TGCGCCAGCAGCTTCGGGCAGCAAGAGACCCAGTACTTC. Encoded protein: CASSFGQQETQYF.